This T cell receptor (beta chain) was recovered during a study of blood T cells in healthy people across ages. Primers used in a second PCR of roughly 6 to 11 cycles were a sample-barcoded 5' primer and a J-beta primer mix. In TCRdb, the 5' RACE reads were re-called with MiXCR into one record per CDR3 protein. The sample shows roughly 500,000 distinct CDR3 sequences, roughly 28% of them seen only once. Regarding this clonotype: One end of the junction fails to match germline, which may point to a read error.

The CDR3 runs 13 residues. Looked up from germline, CDR1 is SGHTA and CDR2 is FQGNSA. The TCR was taken from a woman between 70 and 85 years old in good health. This chain joins TRBV7-2 and TRBJ2-5, with TRBD2 as a possible D gene (6 bases). Source material: blood. The CDR3 spells CASSWGLQGTQYF. DNA for the CDR3: TGTGCCAGCAGCTGGGGACTGCAAGGGACCCAGTACTTC.